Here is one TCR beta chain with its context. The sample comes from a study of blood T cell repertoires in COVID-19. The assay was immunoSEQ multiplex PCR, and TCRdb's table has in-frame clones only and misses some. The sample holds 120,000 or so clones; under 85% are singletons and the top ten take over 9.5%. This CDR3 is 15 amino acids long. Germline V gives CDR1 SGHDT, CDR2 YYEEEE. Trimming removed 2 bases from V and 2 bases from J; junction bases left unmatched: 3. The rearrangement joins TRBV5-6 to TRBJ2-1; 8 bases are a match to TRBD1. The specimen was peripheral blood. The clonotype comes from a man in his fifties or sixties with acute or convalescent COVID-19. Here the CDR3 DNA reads TGTGCCAGCAGCTTAACGACAGGGGCCTACAATGAGCAGTTCTTC. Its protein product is CASSLTTGAYNEQFF. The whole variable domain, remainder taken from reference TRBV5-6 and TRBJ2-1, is DAGVTQSPTHLIKTRGQQVTLRCSPKSGHDTVSWYQQALGQGPQFIFQYYEEEERQRGNFPDRFSGHQFPNYSSELNVNALLLGDSALYLCASSLTTGAYNEQFFGPGTRLTVL.